This TCR beta chain is from a study of STAT3 mutations in large granular lymphocyte leukemia. Study-level results: After therapy, about 30% of the 18 patients switched clonotypes, all new clones STAT3 wild type. Differing intervals and regimens complicate linking therapy response to clone burden. Every T-cell large granular lymphocyte leukemia patient had at least one immunodominant TCR beta clonotype.

The CDR3 totals 15 residues. Germline V gene data show CDR1 as MNHEY and CDR2 as SVGAGI. With 0 bases removed from V and 2 bases from J, the gap between germline ends came to 8 bases. With regard to this clone: As yet, its antigen is unknown.

Profiling relied on immunoSEQ multiplex PCR, and the TCRdb table lists in-frame clones only, not all of them. The data hold 40,000 to 50,000 clones, with 81% observed a single time. This clonotype was sampled from a human donor with T large granular lymphocyte leukemia. Some clones in this sample may be carry-over from other donors' samples. V is TRBV6-5 and J is TRBJ1-3, with D perhaps TRBD1 (5 bases). Material: PBMCs. The CDR3 sequence: CASSYSTGAGNTIYF. As DNA, the CDR3 is TGTGCCAGCAGTTACTCCACAGGCGCTGGAAACACCATATATTTT.